One and the same sample provided the 26 T cell receptor beta chains below, sequenced in a study of blood T cells in healthy people across ages. The use of a sample-barcoded 5' primer and a J-beta primer mix characterized a second PCR of roughly 7 to 12 cycles. TCRdb re-derived calls from the 5' RACE reads in MiXCR, one entry per CDR3 protein. The table has approximately 900,000 distinct CDR3 sequences, roughly 43% seen once. Sequenced sample: blood. The receptor source for this set is a man aged 25-45 years in good health.

This chain links TRBV20-1 with TRBJ2-1, with TRBD2 identical over 9 bases. In germline, CDR1 is DFQATT, CDR2 SNEGSKA (reference sequence). After removal of 5 bases from V and 2 bases from J, the junction contained 4 bases not matched to a gene. The CDR3 has 14 amino acids. The CDR3 protein is CSAPLAGTYNEQFF. CDR3 sequence (DNA): TGCAGTGCTCCCCTAGCGGGAACCTACAATGAGCAGTTCTTC.

The rearrangement uses TRBV20-1 and TRBJ2-7; D possibly corresponds to TRBD1 (6 bases). V was trimmed by 2 bases and J by 2 bases, leaving 13 bases between them. Per germline, CDR1 DFQATT and CDR2 SNEGSKA (reference sequence). The CDR3 contains 14 residues. CDR3 in amino acids: CSARLRTDTYEQYF. The CDR3 DNA sequence: TGCAGTGCTAGACTACGGACAGACACCTACGAGCAGTACTTC.

The chain employs TRBV9 and TRBJ2-3; D perhaps matches TRBD2 (5 bases). The CDR3 loop spans 14 amino acids. Germline CDR1 and CDR2: SGDLS and YYNGEE. Trimming shortened V by 0 bases and J by 4 bases, and 9 bases separated the two germline ends. The CDR3 coding sequence is TGTGCCAGCAGCGTAGCTACTAGGGCAGATACGCAGTATTTT. Amino acids: CASSVATRADTQYF.

This clonotype was seen once. This may be a read error, as it is one base from a much larger clone. The chain recombines TRBV2 with TRBJ2-4; 11 nucleotides match TRBD2. CDR3 length: 16 residues. Germline lookup yields CDR1 SNHLY and CDR2 FYNNEI. V lost 5 bases, J lost 13 bases, and 16 bases stayed unmatched. CDR3 in DNA: TGTGCCAGCAGTCGTCGGACTAGCGGGTCCTACAATGAGCAGTACTTC. Translation: CASSRRTSGSYNEQYF.

This chain links TRBV24-1 with TRBJ2-1, with 7 bases identical to TRBD1. With 3 bases clipped from V and 3 bases from J, the junction kept 1 base outside the gene matches. The CDR3 has 14 residues. The V gene's germline CDR1 is KGHDR and CDR2 SFDVKD. The chain's CDR3 is CATSDHRGYNEQFF. CDR3 nucleotide sequence: TGTGCCACCAGTGATCACAGGGGCTACAATGAGCAGTTCTTC.

The V gene is TRBV3-1, the J gene TRBJ2-5, with 8 bases identical to TRBD2. Germline lookup yields CDR1 LGHDT and CDR2 YNNKEL (reference sequence). The CDR3 runs to 16 residues. Trimming took 8 bases from V and 5 from J; bases not matched to a gene: 16. CDR3 residues: CASSLRSGTRGETQYF. CDR3 DNA: TGTGCCAGCTCGTTGCGTTCCGGGACTAGGGGGGAGACCCAGTACTTC.

In its sample, this clonotype was seen a few times. The chain joins TRBV18 to TRBJ2-7; weak D call: TRBD1 (6 bases). Trimming took 5 bases from V and 0 from J, leaving 11 bases between them. This CDR3 spans 14 amino acids. Per the germline V gene, CDR1 is KGHSH and CDR2 is LQKENI. CDR3 coding DNA: TGTGCCAGCTCAGGCCTACAGGGCTCCTACGAGCAGTACTTC. This encodes CASSGLQGSYEQYF. Variable domain in full (rest from reference TRBV18 and TRBJ2-7): NAGVMQNPRHLVRRRGQEARLRCSPMKGHSHVYWYRQLPEEGLKFMVYLQKENIIDESGMPKERFSAEFPKEGPSILRIQQVVRGDSAAYFCASSGLQGSYEQYFGPGTRLTVT.

V gene TRBV5-1 combines with J gene TRBJ2-1, with TRBD1 identical over 9 bases. Germline V lookup: CDR1 SGHRS, CDR2 YFSETQ. Losses at the gene ends were 5 bases for V and 15 bases for J; bases not matched to a gene: 6. CDR3 length: 11 amino acids. The CDR3 region is CASSWDRVLFF. CDR3 DNA: TGCGCCAGCAGTTGGGACAGGGTATTGTTCTTC.

The V call is TRBV5-8, the J call TRBJ2-2, with unresolved D. V lost 4 bases to trimming and J lost 4 bases, with 14 bases between them. This CDR3 spans 15 amino acids. The germline gives CDR1 SGHTS, CDR2 YDEGEE. The CDR3, as DNA: TGTGCCAGCAGCGGGTCCCCACAAATCACCGGGGAGCTGTTTTTT. Protein product: CASSGSPQITGELFF.

V is TRBV2 and J is TRBJ2-2; D gene uncertain. The CDR3 spans 13 residues. Trimming took off 6 bases at V and 5 bases at J, with 10 bases between the two ends. CDR1 is SNHLY and CDR2 is FYNNEI in the germline V gene. CDR3 amino acids: CASSPMGTGELFF. In nucleotides, the CDR3 is TGTGCCAGCAGCCCAATGGGGACCGGGGAGCTGTTTTTT.

About this clonotype: Since a far larger clone is one base different, this is likely a read error. This rearrangement joins TRBV4-3 to TRBJ2-1; unclear D gene. CDR1 and CDR2 from the germline V gene are LGHNA and YSLEER. The CDR3 is 11 amino acids. Between the trimmed V and J ends, which lost 1 base and 10 bases, there was a span of 5 bases. CDR3 sequence: CASSQGKEQFF. In DNA, the CDR3 is TGCGCCAGCAGCCAAGGGAAGGAGCAGTTCTTC.

This clonotype was counted between two and nine times. The chain links TRBV7-2 to TRBJ2-3; D uncertain. This CDR3 region has 11 residues. Trimming cost V 5 bases and J 6 bases, with 6 bases left between them. In germline, CDR1 is SGHTA, CDR2 FQGNSA. CDR3 in DNA: TGTGCCAGCAGCCGCTGGGATACGCAGTATTTT. It specifies CASSRWDTQYF.

The chain recombines TRBV5-1 with TRBJ2-1, with 10 bases fitting TRBD1. Unmatched junction bases numbered 6, after V lost 5 bases and J lost 4 bases. CDR1 and CDR2 from the germline V gene are SGHRS and YFSETQ. This CDR3 region has 15 residues. CDR3 in amino acids: CASRPGQGGYNEQFF. For the CDR3, the DNA is TGCGCCAGCAGGCCCGGACAGGGGGGATACAATGAGCAGTTCTTC.

The rearrangement links TRBV6-5 to TRBJ2-3; D remains ambiguous. The CDR3 covers 15 residues. Trimming shortened V by 0 bases and J by 2 bases, and 9 bases separated the two germline ends. CDR1 and CDR2 (germline): MNHEY, SVGAGI. The CDR3 region is CASSYSPPNTDTQYF. The CDR3 region has the DNA TGTGCCAGCAGTTACTCCCCTCCTAACACAGATACGCAGTATTTT.

The chain couples TRBV20-1 to TRBJ2-1; 8 bases are a match to TRBD1. This CDR3 is built from 16 residues. V was pared by 6 bases and J by 0 bases, with 10 bases of the junction left unmatched. Germline V gives CDR1 DFQATT, CDR2 SNEGSKA (reference sequence). The CDR3 DNA sequence: TGCAGTGCCAAACCAACCACAGGGGGCTCCTACAATGAGCAGTTCTTC. Amino acid sequence: CSAKPTTGGSYNEQFF.

V is TRBV10-3 and J is TRBJ2-3; a weak D match, TRBD1 (6 bases). Germline values: CDR1 ENHRY, CDR2 SYGVKD. Trimming stripped 4 bases from V and 4 bases from J, with 12 bases between. This CDR3 has 14 amino acids. CDR3 sequence reads: CAISARDTPDTQYF. CDR3 coding DNA: TGTGCCATCAGTGCAAGGGACACCCCAGATACGCAGTATTTT.

The table lists this clonotype with a count of one. The rearrangement uses TRBV5-6 and TRBJ2-7; maybe TRBD1 (5 bases). This CDR3 spans 15 amino acids. V lost 0 bases and J lost 3, with 13 bases in between. Germline V CDR1 and CDR2: SGHDT, YYEEEE. This chain's CDR3 is CASSLEQAPFYEQYF. CDR3 DNA sequence: TGTGCCAGCAGCTTGGAACAGGCCCCATTCTACGAGCAGTACTTC.

This clonotype has a single count. This chain connects TRBV12-3 or TRBV12-4 to TRBJ2-3; D perhaps matches TRBD1 (6 bases). The CDR3 has 14 residues. The V end was cut by 6 bases, the J end by 11 bases, with 21 bases between. CDR3 sequence reads: CASRGRGGADVQYF. The CDR3 DNA sequence: TGTGCCAGCAGGGGCAGAGGGGGAGCAGATGTGCAGTATTTT.

The chain's CDR3 is CASSYSRPDTQYF. The DNA for the CDR3 is TGTGCCAGCAGTTACTCGAGACCAGATACGCAGTATTTT. This sequence joins TRBV6-5 and TRBJ2-3; D is uncertain. CDR3 length: 13 amino acids. Germline assignment: CDR1 MNHEY and CDR2 SVGAGI. V was trimmed by 0 bases and J by 4 bases, leaving 5 bases between them.

The rearrangement joins TRBV3-1 to TRBJ2-5; 12 bases map to TRBD2. With V trimmed by 2 bases and J by 4 bases, 5 bases remained unmatched. The CDR3 has 16 amino acids. Germline assignment: CDR1 LGHDT and CDR2 YNNKEL (reference sequence). The CDR3, as DNA: TGTGCCAGCAGCCAACAGACTAGCGGGGGCCGAGAGACCCAGTACTTC. This codes for CASSQQTSGGRETQYF.

The V gene is TRBV4-2, the J gene TRBJ1-4; 7 nucleotides align to TRBD1. CDR3 length equals 18 residues. The germline V gene has CDR1 LGHNA and CDR2 YNFKEQ. After removal of 3 bases from V and 7 bases from J, the junction contained 17 bases not matched to a gene. As DNA, the CDR3 is TGTGCCAGCAGCCAGGGCTCCGGGACAGCCCCATTGCTTGAAAAACTGTTTTTT. This gives the protein CASSQGSGTAPLLEKLFF.

V usage is TRBV7-9 and J usage is TRBJ1-2; 7 bases agree with TRBD1. The length of the CDR3 is 15 residues. The V and J ends lost 7 bases and 0 bases, in that order; junction bases with no gene match: 8. Germline loops: CDR1 SEHNR, CDR2 FQNEAQ (reference sequence). The chain's CDR3 is CASTVQGPANYGYTF. The CDR3 DNA sequence: TGTGCCAGCACCGTACAGGGGCCAGCTAACTATGGCTACACCTTC.

This clonotype occurred a few times. The V call is TRBV7-9, the J call TRBJ2-7; the D is unclear. The germline gives CDR1 SEHNR, CDR2 FQNEAQ (reference sequence). Trimming left V 7 bases short and J 2 bases short, with 6 bases between. The CDR3 spans 11 residues. CDR3 region: CASISPYEQYF. The CDR3 nucleotides read TGTGCCAGCATCTCCCCCTACGAGCAGTACTTC.

The chain recombines TRBV7-2 with TRBJ2-1, with 8 bases aligning to TRBD2. The junction had 12 bases not matched to a gene; V was cut back by 5 bases and J by 0 bases. Germline loops: CDR1 SGHTA, CDR2 FQGNSA. The length of the CDR3 is 18 residues. This CDR3 reads CASSLGMFGGVSYNEQFF. The CDR3 region has the DNA TGTGCCAGCAGCCTAGGGATGTTCGGGGGGGTCTCCTACAATGAGCAGTTCTTC.

The sample holds a few counts of this clonotype. The chain joins TRBV3-1 to TRBJ2-1, with 14 positions matching TRBD2. V dropped 3 bases and J dropped 6; count of bases not matched to a gene: 7. CDR1 LGHDT and CDR2 YNNKEL come from the germline V gene (reference sequence). The CDR3 loop spans 17 amino acids. CDR3 region: CASSHVRLAGGLNEQFF. The CDR3 DNA sequence: TGTGCCAGCAGCCACGTAAGACTAGCGGGGGGGCTCAATGAGCAGTTCTTC.

Comment on this clonotype: At one end, the junction sequence differs from germline, possibly due to a read error. J is TRBJ2-6 and V is TRBV27; D gene uncertain. Germline CDR1 MNHEY, CDR2 SMNVEV (reference sequence). This CDR3 is 16 amino acids long. CDR3: CAGSPSPTSGANVLTF. The CDR3 DNA follows: TGTGCCGGCAGTCCTTCCCCGACCTCTGGGGCCAACGTCCTGACTTTC.